What follows is one T cell receptor (beta chain) and its context. Its antigen remains unidentified. The record originates from a study of cytomegalovirus exposure and HLA in healthy donors. PCR used 60 Vbeta primers and 13 Jbeta primers. Libraries were prepared by immunoSEQ multiplex PCR; TCRdb keeps only in-frame clonotypes and omits some of them. Its listing shows roughly 78,000 clones. Findings and caveats of the study: Relative to the roughly 690-donor mean, N-insertions were reportedly fewer in an Asian-associated ancestry cluster in a later analysis.

The CDR3 loop spans 17 amino acids. Germline assignment: CDR1 MNHEY and CDR2 SMNVEV (reference sequence). Trimming removed 5 bases from V and 6 bases from J; junction bases left unmatched: 14. The receptor was derived from a boy aged 5-17 years in good health and CMV-seronegative. This chain links TRBV27 with TRBJ2-7, with 12 positions matching TRBD2. The source material was PBMCs. The CDR3 loop is CASSTRTRLAGEPEQYF. For the CDR3, the DNA is TGTGCCAGCAGTACCCGAACGCGACTAGCGGGAGAACCCGAGCAGTACTTC.